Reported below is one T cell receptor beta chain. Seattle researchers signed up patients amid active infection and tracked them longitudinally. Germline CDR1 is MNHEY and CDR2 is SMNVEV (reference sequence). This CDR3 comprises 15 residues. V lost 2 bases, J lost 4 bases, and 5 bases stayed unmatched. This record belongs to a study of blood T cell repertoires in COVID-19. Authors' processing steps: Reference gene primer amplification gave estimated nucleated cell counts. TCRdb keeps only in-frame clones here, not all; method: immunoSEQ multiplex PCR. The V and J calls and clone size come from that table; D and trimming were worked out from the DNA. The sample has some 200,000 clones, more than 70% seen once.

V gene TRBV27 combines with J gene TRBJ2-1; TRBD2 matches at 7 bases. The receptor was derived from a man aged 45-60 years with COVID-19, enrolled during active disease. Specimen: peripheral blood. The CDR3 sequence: CASSLQRGGYNEQFF. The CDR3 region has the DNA TGTGCCAGCAGTTTACAGCGGGGCGGGTACAATGAGCAGTTCTTC.